This T cell receptor (beta chain) is from a study of cytomegalovirus exposure and HLA in healthy donors. This CDR3 spans 14 amino acids. The germline V gene has CDR1 MDHEN and CDR2 SYDVKM. V dropped 10 bases and J dropped 4; count of bases not matched to a gene: 11. Details on this clone: Its antigen is unknown.

Findings and caveats of the study: Earlier results showed most TCR beta V segments being productive about 87% or about 30% of the time. Presence/absence analyses supposed approximately even sequencing depth among donors. Follow-up analysis later connected one missense variant in DCLRE1C with trimming of TCR beta V- and J-genes.

Both 60 Vbeta primers and 13 Jbeta primers went into the PCR. Sequencing used immunoSEQ multiplex PCR; TCRdb keeps in-frame clones, though not all of them. The sample has 150,000 to 200,000 clones, about 79% seen once; the top ten hold 6.3%. The TCR comes from a man aged 35-49 years in good health and CMV-seropositive. V usage is TRBV28 and J usage is TRBJ2-5, with 8 bases matching TRBD2. The sequencing sample was made of PBMCs. The CDR3 nucleotides read TGTGCCACCGAACGGGCAGCGGGAGTAGAGACCCAGTACTTC. This encodes CATERAAGVETQYF.